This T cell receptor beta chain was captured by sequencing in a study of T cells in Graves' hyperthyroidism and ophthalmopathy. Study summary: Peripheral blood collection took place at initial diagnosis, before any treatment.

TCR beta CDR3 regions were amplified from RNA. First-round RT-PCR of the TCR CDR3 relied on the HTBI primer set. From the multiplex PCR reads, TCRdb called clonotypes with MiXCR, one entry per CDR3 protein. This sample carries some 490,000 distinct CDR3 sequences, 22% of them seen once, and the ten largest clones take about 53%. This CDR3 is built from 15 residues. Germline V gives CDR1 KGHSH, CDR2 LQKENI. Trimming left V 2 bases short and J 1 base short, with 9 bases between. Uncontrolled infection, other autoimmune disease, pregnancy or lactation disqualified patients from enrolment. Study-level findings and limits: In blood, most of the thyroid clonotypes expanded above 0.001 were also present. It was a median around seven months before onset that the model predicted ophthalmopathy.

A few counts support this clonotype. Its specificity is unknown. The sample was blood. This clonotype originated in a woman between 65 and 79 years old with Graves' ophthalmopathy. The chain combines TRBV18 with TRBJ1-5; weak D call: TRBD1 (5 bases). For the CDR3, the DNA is TGTGCCAGCTCACCATCCGACAGAAGCAATCAGCCCCAGCATTTT. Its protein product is CASSPSDRSNQPQHF.